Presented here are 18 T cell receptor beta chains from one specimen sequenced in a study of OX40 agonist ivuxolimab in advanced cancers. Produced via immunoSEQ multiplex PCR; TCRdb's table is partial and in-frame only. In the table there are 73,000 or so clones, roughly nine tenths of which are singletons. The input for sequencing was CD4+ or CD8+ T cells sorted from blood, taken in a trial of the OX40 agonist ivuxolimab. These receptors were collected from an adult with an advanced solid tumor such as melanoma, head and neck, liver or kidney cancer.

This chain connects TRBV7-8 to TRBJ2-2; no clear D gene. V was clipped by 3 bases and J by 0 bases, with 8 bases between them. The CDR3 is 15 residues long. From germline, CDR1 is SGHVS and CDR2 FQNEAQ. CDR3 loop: CASSFLRANTGELFF. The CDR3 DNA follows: TGTGCCAGCAGCTTTTTACGGGCGAACACCGGGGAGCTGTTTTTT.

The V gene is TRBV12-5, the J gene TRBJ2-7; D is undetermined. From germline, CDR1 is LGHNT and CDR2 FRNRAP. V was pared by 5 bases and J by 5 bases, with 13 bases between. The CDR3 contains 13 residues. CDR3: CASGPRTLHEQYF. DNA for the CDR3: TGTGCTAGTGGTCCCCGGACCCTGCACGAGCAGTACTTC. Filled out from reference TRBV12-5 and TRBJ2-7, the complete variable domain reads DARVTQTPRHKVTEMGQEVTMRCQPILGHNTVFWYRQTMMQGLELLAYFRNRAPLDDSGMPKDRFSAEMPDATLATLKIQPSEPRDSAVYFCASGPRTLHEQYFGPGTRLTVT.

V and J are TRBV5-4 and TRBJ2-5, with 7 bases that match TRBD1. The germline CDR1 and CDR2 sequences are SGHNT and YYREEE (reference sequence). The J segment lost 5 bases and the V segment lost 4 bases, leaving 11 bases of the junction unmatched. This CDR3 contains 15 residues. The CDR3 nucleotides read TGTGCCAGCAGCCCTCCGGACAGGATGGGGGAGACCCAGTACTTC. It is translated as CASSPPDRMGETQYF.

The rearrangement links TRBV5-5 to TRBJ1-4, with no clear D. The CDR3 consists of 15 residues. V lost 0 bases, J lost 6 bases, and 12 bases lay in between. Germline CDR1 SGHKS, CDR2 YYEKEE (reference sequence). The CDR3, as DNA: TGTGCCAGCAGCTTGGACGGTGAGGTACATGAAAAACTGTTTTTT. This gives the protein CASSLDGEVHEKLFF.

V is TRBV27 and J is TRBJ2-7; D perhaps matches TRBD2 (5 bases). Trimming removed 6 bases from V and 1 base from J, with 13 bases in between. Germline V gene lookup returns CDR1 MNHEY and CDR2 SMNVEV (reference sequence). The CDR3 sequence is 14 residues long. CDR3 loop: CASSLTGISYEQYF. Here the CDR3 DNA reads TGTGCCAGCAGCCTTACCGGGATTTCCTACGAGCAGTACTTC.

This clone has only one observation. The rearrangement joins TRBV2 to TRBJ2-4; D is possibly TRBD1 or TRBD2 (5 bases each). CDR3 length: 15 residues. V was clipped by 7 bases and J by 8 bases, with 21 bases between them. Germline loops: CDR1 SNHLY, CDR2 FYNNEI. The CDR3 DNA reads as TGTGCCAGCACCGAGGGTAGAGGACTGGGGGACATTCAGTACTTC. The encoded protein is CASTEGRGLGDIQYF.

In DNA, the CDR3 is TGCGCCAGCAGCCCCCACGGGACAGGGGGCTCTCCGGGAGGCTACACCTTC. It encodes CASSPHGTGGSPGGYTF. The gene calls are TRBV5-1 and TRBJ1-2; TRBD1 aligns across 12 bases. CDR1 is SGHRS and CDR2 is YFSETQ in the germline V gene. V lost 4 bases, J lost 8 bases, and 15 bases stayed unmatched. This CDR3 is 17 amino acids long.

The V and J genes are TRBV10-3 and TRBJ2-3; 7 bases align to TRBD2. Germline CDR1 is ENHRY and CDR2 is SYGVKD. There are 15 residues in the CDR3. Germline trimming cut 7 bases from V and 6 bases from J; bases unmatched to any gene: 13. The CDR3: CAINEGDLGGDTQYF. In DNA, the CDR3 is TGTGCCATCAACGAAGGGGATCTCGGGGGGGATACGCAGTATTTT.

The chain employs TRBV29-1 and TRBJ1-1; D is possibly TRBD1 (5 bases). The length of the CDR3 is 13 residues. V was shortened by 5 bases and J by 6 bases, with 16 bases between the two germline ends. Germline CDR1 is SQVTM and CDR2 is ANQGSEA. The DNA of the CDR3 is TGCAGCGTTATTACAGGATTTAGCCCTGAAGCTTTCTTT. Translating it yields CSVITGFSPEAFF. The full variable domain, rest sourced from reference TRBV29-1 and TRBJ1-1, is SAVISQKPSRDICQRGTSLTIQCQVDSQVTMMFWYRQQPGQSLTLIATANQGSEATYESGFVIDKFPISRPNLTFSTLTVSNMSPEDSSIYLCSVITGFSPEAFFGQGTRLTVV.

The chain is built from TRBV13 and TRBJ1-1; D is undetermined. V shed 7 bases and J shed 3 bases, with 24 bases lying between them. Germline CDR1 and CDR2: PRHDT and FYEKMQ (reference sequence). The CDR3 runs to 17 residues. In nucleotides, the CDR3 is TGTGCCAGCACCCACCCCCGCGGACTGGGTTTGGACACTGAAGCTTTCTTT. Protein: CASTHPRGLGLDTEAFF.

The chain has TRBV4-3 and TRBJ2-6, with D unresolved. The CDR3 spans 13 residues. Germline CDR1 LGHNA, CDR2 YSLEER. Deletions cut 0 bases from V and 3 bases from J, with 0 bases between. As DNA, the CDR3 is TGCGCCAGCAGCCAAGATGGGGCCAACGTCCTGACTTTC. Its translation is CASSQDGANVLTF.

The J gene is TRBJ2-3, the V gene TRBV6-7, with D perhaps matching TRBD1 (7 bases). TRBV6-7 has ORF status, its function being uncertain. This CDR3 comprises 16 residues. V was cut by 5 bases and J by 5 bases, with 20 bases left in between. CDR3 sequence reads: CASSRGEAGGGDTQYF. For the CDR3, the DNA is TGTGCCAGCAGTAGGGGGGAAGCAGGGGGAGGAGATACGCAGTATTTT.

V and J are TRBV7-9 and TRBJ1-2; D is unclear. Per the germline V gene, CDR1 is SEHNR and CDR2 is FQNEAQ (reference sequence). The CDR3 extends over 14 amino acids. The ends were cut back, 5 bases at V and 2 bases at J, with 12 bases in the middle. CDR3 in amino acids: CASSPFRENYGYTF. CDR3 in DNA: TGTGCCAGCAGCCCCTTCCGGGAGAACTATGGCTACACCTTC.

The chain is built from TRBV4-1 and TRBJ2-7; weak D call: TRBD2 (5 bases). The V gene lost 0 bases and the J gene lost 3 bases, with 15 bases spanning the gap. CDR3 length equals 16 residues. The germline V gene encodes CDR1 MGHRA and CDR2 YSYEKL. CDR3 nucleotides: TGCGCCAGCAGCCAAGAAGATGGGGAGTGGAGCTACGAGCAGTACTTC. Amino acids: CASSQEDGEWSYEQYF.

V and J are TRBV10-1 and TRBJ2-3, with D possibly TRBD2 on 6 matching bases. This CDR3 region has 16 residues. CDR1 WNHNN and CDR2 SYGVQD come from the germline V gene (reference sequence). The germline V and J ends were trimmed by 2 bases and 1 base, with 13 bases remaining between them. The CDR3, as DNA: TGCGCCAGCAGTGAGACGGGCGGGGTTGGCACAGATACGCAGTATTTT. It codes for CASSETGGVGTDTQYF.

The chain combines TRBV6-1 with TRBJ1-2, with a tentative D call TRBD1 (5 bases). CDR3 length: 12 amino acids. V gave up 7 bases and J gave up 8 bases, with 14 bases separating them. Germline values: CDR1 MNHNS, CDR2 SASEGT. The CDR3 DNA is TGTGCCAGCACGGAGTTATGGGGGGGCTACACCTTC. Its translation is CASTELWGGYTF.

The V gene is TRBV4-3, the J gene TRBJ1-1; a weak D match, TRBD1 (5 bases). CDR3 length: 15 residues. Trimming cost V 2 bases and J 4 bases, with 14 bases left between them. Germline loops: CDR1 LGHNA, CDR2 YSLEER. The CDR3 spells CASSQSRAGGTEAFF. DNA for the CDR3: TGCGCCAGCAGCCAAAGCAGGGCGGGAGGCACTGAAGCTTTCTTT.

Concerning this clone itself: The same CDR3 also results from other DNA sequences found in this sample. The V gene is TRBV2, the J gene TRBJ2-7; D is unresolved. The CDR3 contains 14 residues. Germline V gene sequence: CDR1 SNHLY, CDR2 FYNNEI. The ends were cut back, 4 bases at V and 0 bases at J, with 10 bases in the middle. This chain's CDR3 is CASSVKGFSYEQYF. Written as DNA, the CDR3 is TGTGCCAGCAGTGTCAAGGGTTTCTCCTACGAGCAGTACTTC.